The 18 T cell receptor beta chains given below trace back to one sample, sequenced in a study of patients and donors after allogeneic stem cell transplantation. A single record per CDR3 protein comes from TCRdb applying MiXCR to the RT-PCR reads. The sample holds fewer than 250,000 distinct CDR3 sequences, roughly an eighth seen once. The specimen sequenced was blood, either unsorted or a sorted T cell fraction (not recorded which). The receptors here all came from a human donor who was either an allogeneic HSCT recipient or a stem cell or donor lymphocyte infusion donor (not recorded which). It is not recorded whose cells these are; they may come from a transplant donor.

The J gene is TRBJ1-2, the V gene TRBV5-4; D not resolved. The CDR3 totals 13 residues. Trimming left V 0 bases short and J 2 bases short, with 5 bases between. Germline-derived CDR1 and CDR2 are SGHNT and YYREEE (reference sequence). The CDR3 loop is CASSLESNYGYTF. The DNA of the CDR3 is TGTGCCAGCAGCTTGGAGTCCAACTATGGCTACACCTTC.

This clonotype has just a few counts. The chain couples TRBV2 to TRBJ2-1; 8 bases are shared with TRBD2. Trimming at V came to 3 bases and at J to 4 bases, leaving 5 bases not matched to a gene. CDR3 size: 15 residues. CDR1 and CDR2 from the germline V gene are SNHLY and FYNNEI. The CDR3 sequence is CASSDAGGAYNEQFF. CDR3 in DNA: TGTGCCAGCAGTGACGCCGGGGGGGCGTACAATGAGCAGTTCTTC.

This chain joins TRBV19 and TRBJ2-3; 10 positions match TRBD1. V gave up 6 bases and J gave up 4 bases; unmatched junction bases: 13. Germline V gives CDR1 LNHDA, CDR2 SQIVND (reference sequence). The CDR3 is 17 amino acids. CDR3 nucleotides: TGTGCCAGTAGGACTCCCGGGACAGGGGTTGACGCAGATACGCAGTATTTT. This translates into CASRTPGTGVDADTQYF.

This clonotype showed up many times. The chain recombines TRBV11-1 with TRBJ2-3; TRBD1 aligns across 12 bases. Unmatched junction bases numbered 3, after V lost 5 bases and J lost 6 bases. The germline CDR1 and CDR2 sequences are SGHAT and FQDESV (reference sequence). CDR3 length: 14 residues. The CDR3 spells CASSRDRGPDTQYF. CDR3 DNA: TGTGCCAGCAGCAGGGACAGGGGGCCGGATACGCAGTATTTT.

The chain employs TRBV5-8 and TRBJ2-1; D unclear. This CDR3 has 15 amino acids. V gave up 3 bases and J gave up 4 bases, with 14 bases separating them. Germline V gives CDR1 SGHTS, CDR2 YDEGEE. The CDR3 DNA follows: TGTGCCAGCAGCTCATTTTCCGGGCCGTACAATGAGCAGTTCTTC. This gives the protein CASSSFSGPYNEQFF.

This clonotype turned up a few times. V gene TRBV13 combines with J gene TRBJ2-1; 10 positions match TRBD2. Germline lookup yields CDR1 PRHDT and CDR2 FYEKMQ (reference sequence). The CDR3 has 16 amino acids. The trim removed 1 base at V and 7 bases at J, leaving 7 bases unmatched. The CDR3 sequence is CASSLELSGGWNEQFF. The DNA for the CDR3 is TGTGCCAGCAGCTTAGAGCTTAGCGGGGGGTGGAATGAGCAGTTCTTC.

This clonotype has a count of ten or more. This chain connects TRBV12-3 or TRBV12-4 to TRBJ1-5, with TRBD1 matching over 11 bases. This CDR3 is built from 16 residues. Trimming at V came to 6 bases and at J to 2 bases, leaving 6 bases not matched to a gene. CDR3: CASRGQGAIGNQPQHF. As DNA, the CDR3 is TGTGCCAGCAGAGGACAGGGGGCGATAGGCAATCAGCCCCAGCATTTT.

The chain couples TRBV19 to TRBJ2-5, with TRBD1 as a possible D gene (6 bases). The germline V gene encodes CDR1 LNHDA and CDR2 SQIVND (reference sequence). This CDR3 is 15 amino acids long. The V gene lost 3 bases and the J gene lost 5 bases, with 16 bases spanning the gap. The CDR3 sequence is CASSIPAGAGETQYF. In DNA, the CDR3 is TGTGCCAGTAGTATCCCCGCAGGGGCCGGGGAGACCCAGTACTTC. Variable domain in full (rest from reference TRBV19 and TRBJ2-5): DGGITQSPKYLFRKEGQNVTLSCEQNLNHDAMYWYRQDPGQGLRLIYYSQIVNDFQKGDIAEGYSVSREKKESFPLTVTSAQKNPTAFYLCASSIPAGAGETQYFGPGTRLLVL.

The chain joins TRBV12-3 or TRBV12-4 to TRBJ2-1; D is possibly TRBD1 (7 bases). Between the trimmed V and J ends, which lost 0 bases and 15 bases, there was a span of 15 bases. The CDR3 is 13 residues long. This CDR3 reads CASSLARGTVGFF. CDR3 DNA: TGTGCCAGCAGTTTAGCCCGCGGGACAGTGGGGTTCTTC.

The V gene is TRBV5-6, the J gene TRBJ1-1; 9 nucleotides agree with TRBD1. With 4 bases clipped from V and 5 bases from J, the junction kept 12 bases outside the gene matches. This CDR3 comprises 16 residues. The germline CDR1 and CDR2 sequences are SGHDT and YYEEEE. The CDR3 loop reads CASSLSGTGYETEAFF. CDR3 nucleotides: TGTGCCAGCAGCCTGTCCGGGACAGGGTACGAAACTGAAGCTTTCTTT.

This clonotype was counted ten times or more. V is TRBV2 and J is TRBJ1-5; D call uncertain. The germline gives CDR1 SNHLY, CDR2 FYNNEI. The CDR3 loop spans 13 amino acids. The V gene lost 6 bases and the J gene lost 9 bases, with 15 bases spanning the gap. The CDR3 region is CASRDPRGWPQHF. The CDR3 DNA reads as TGTGCCAGCAGAGATCCACGTGGTTGGCCCCAGCATTTT.

The chain couples TRBV3-1 to TRBJ2-1, with TRBD1 matching 8 bases. The CDR3 extends over 15 amino acids. Germline CDR1 LGHDT, CDR2 YNNKEL (reference sequence). J lost 5 bases, V lost 4 bases, and 7 bases had no gene match. CDR3: CASSLRGLSDNEQFF. The CDR3 DNA reads as TGTGCCAGCAGCCTCAGGGGGCTATCGGACAATGAGCAGTTCTTC.

This chain joins TRBV28 and TRBJ2-1, with D possibly TRBD1 on 6 matching bases. The CDR3 has 16 residues. Germline CDR1 MDHEN, CDR2 SYDVKM. V was trimmed by 7 bases and J by 0 bases, leaving 16 bases between them. CDR3 coding DNA: TGTGCCAGCATCCCGGGACATCTGAGCTCCTACAATGAGCAGTTCTTC. Its translation: CASIPGHLSSYNEQFF.

This clonotype showed up many times. This rearrangement joins TRBV20-1 to TRBJ2-1, with TRBD2 as a possible D gene (5 bases). Between the trimmed V and J ends, which lost 6 bases and 6 bases, there was a span of 15 bases. Germline V gives CDR1 DFQATT, CDR2 SNEGSKA (reference sequence). CDR3 length equals 13 residues. The CDR3 DNA follows: TGCAGTGCCCACATGACCGAGGGCAATGAGCAGTTCTTC. Residues: CSAHMTEGNEQFF.

This clonotype showed up just a few times. The rearrangement links TRBV6-1 to TRBJ2-3; 9 nucleotides align to TRBD1. Looked up from germline, CDR1 is MNHNS and CDR2 is SASEGT. The CDR3 runs 14 residues. V was pared by 11 bases and J by 2 bases, with 8 bases of the junction left unmatched. CDR3 nucleotide sequence: TGTGCCTCCCGAGGACAGGGGAACACAGATACGCAGTATTTT. The encoded protein is CASRGQGNTDTQYF.

This clonotype came up a few times. The V and J genes are TRBV4-2 and TRBJ2-7, with TRBD1 matching 9 bases. CDR1 LGHNA and CDR2 YNFKEQ come from the germline V gene. The CDR3 contains 18 residues. V shed 0 bases, J shed 0 bases, and the junction held 9 bases outside the gene matches. CDR3 sequence: CASSQDPPGTGHSYEQYF. CDR3 sequence (DNA): TGTGCCAGCAGCCAAGATCCCCCCGGGACAGGGCACTCCTACGAGCAGTACTTC.

This chain joins TRBV5-4 and TRBJ1-1, with TRBD1 identical over 9 bases. The germline CDR1 and CDR2 sequences are SGHNT and YYREEE (reference sequence). V trimming: 1 base; J trimming: 9 bases; junction bases outside the gene matches: 7. CDR3 length equals 14 residues. As DNA, the CDR3 is TGTGCCAGCAGCTTGCCGGGACAGGGCGTTAAAGCTTTCTTT. It codes for CASSLPGQGVKAFF. Full variable domain (missing parts from reference TRBV5-4 and TRBJ1-1): ETGVTQSPTHLIKTRGQQVTLRCSSQSGHNTVSWYQQALGQGPQFIFQYYREEENGRGNFPPRFSGLQFPNYSSELNVNALELDDSALYLCASSLPGQGVKAFFGQGTRLTVV.

This clonotype was observed a few times. V usage is TRBV24-1 and J usage is TRBJ1-2; TRBD1 might be the D (6 bases). Trimming left V 4 bases short and J 4 bases short, with 15 bases between. Germline-derived CDR1 and CDR2 are KGHDR and SFDVKD. This CDR3 contains 15 residues. The CDR3 is CATSESDRDLYGYTF. CDR3 DNA: TGTGCCACCAGTGAATCGGACAGAGACCTCTATGGCTACACCTTC.